Presented here are 26 T cell receptor beta chains from one specimen sequenced in a study of spatial heterogeneity in lung cancer. The time point: sample taken at primary tumor resection. Without sorting, whole RNA was sequenced from tumor, nontumor lung or frozen PBMC. TCRdb redid the calling of the 5' RACE reads with MiXCR, one entry per CDR3 protein. The sample consists of about 3,800 distinct CDR3 sequences, 7.5% to 9% of them appearing once. The sequencing here drew on PBMCs, taken at surgery. The receptors stem from a female donor with early-stage non-small cell lung cancer.

By sample share, this clonotype is medium-sized. The V and J genes are TRBV5-4 and TRBJ2-5; either TRBD1 or TRBD2 may supply D (5 bases each). CDR1 SGHNT and CDR2 YYREEE come from the germline V gene (reference sequence). Trimming pared 1 base from V and 1 base from J, leaving 17 bases between. This CDR3 is built from 17 residues. CDR3 amino acids: CASSLLGLGATQETQYF. The CDR3 nucleotides read TGTGCCAGCAGCTTGTTGGGGCTGGGAGCGACCCAAGAGACCCAGTACTTC.

This clonotype was counted many times. The chain has TRBV27 and TRBJ2-7; TRBD1 agrees at 8 bases. The trim removed 8 bases at V and 2 bases at J, leaving 5 bases unmatched. The CDR3 is made up of 13 amino acids. The germline gives CDR1 MNHEY, CDR2 SMNVEV (reference sequence). CDR3 coding DNA: TGTGCCAGCGGACGGGACAGGACCTACGAGCAGTACTTC. Residues: CASGRDRTYEQYF.

This clonotype has a count of ten or more. V gene TRBV20-1 combines with J gene TRBJ2-2; 8 bases line up with TRBD1. Germline V lookup: CDR1 DFQATT, CDR2 SNEGSKA (reference sequence). V shed 6 bases, J shed 3 bases, and the junction held 0 bases outside the gene matches. This CDR3 region has 12 residues. CDR3 bases: TGCAGTGCGACAGGGGACACCGGGGAGCTGTTTTTT. This gives the protein CSATGDTGELFF.

This clonotype occurred many times. The V call is TRBV19, the J call TRBJ2-2, with D unclear. CDR1 LNHDA and CDR2 SQIVND come from the germline V gene (reference sequence). V was clipped by 2 bases and J by 1 base, with 2 bases between them. This CDR3 comprises 13 residues. In DNA form, the CDR3 reads TGTGCCAGTAGTATAATGAACACCGGGGAGCTGTTTTTT. Its translation: CASSIMNTGELFF.

In its sample, this clonotype ranks as medium-sized. This rearrangement joins TRBV30 to TRBJ2-3; maybe TRBD2 (6 bases). The CDR3 covers 13 residues. Per the germline V gene, CDR1 is GTSNPN and CDR2 is SVGIG (reference sequence). Trimming took off 8 bases at V and 1 base at J, with 13 bases between the two ends. This chain's CDR3 is CAAEGIGTDTQYF. In nucleotides, the CDR3 is TGTGCCGCGGAGGGGATTGGCACAGATACGCAGTATTTT.

This clonotype was counted once. This chain joins TRBV11-1 and TRBJ2-7; D is undetermined. The length of the CDR3 is 13 residues. CDR1 SGHAT and CDR2 FQDESV come from the germline V gene (reference sequence). Trimming shortened V by 5 bases and J by 3 bases, and 11 bases separated the two germline ends. The CDR3, as DNA: TGTGCCAGCAGCGGGCGACCGAACTACGAGCAGTACTTC. Protein: CASSGRPNYEQYF.

In its sample, this clonotype is medium-sized. This sequence joins TRBV15 and TRBJ2-1, with 9 bases identical to TRBD2. Unmatched junction bases numbered 10, after V lost 5 bases and J lost 5 bases. CDR3 length: 16 residues. Germline V gene sequence: CDR1 LNHNV, CDR2 YYDKDF (reference sequence). CDR3 protein: CATSRSGRPLDNEQFF. In nucleotides, the CDR3 is TGTGCCACCAGCCGTAGCGGGAGACCCCTTGACAATGAGCAGTTCTTC. Based on the CDR3 plus reference TRBV15 and TRBJ2-1, the full variable domain is DAMVIQNPRYQVTQFGKPVTLSCSQTLNHNVMYWYQQKSSQAPKLLFHYYDKDFNNEADTPDNFQSRRPNTSFCFLDIRSPGLGDTAMYLCATSRSGRPLDNEQFFGPGTRLTVL.

The chain carries TRBV2 and TRBJ2-2, with TRBD1 as a possible D gene (5 bases). Between the trimmed V and J ends, which lost 7 bases and 1 base, there was a span of 13 bases. CDR3 length equals 15 residues. Germline V gives CDR1 SNHLY, CDR2 FYNNEI. The CDR3 DNA reads TGTGCCAGCAAGAACAGGAGTTGGAACACCGGGGAGCTGTTTTTT. This encodes CASKNRSWNTGELFF.

This clonotype was observed many times. The rearrangement uses TRBV6-1 and TRBJ1-4, with no clear D. The CDR3 runs 16 residues. CDR1 and CDR2 from the germline V gene are MNHNS and SASEGT. V dropped 0 bases and J dropped 0 bases, with 8 bases sitting between them. CDR3 protein: CASSEAVASTNEKLFF. The CDR3 nucleotides are TGTGCCAGCAGTGAAGCGGTGGCCTCAACTAATGAAAAACTGTTTTTT.

This clonotype has at least ten counts. CDR3: CASMITSGGNEQFF. The CDR3 nucleotides read TGTGCCAGCATGATAACTAGCGGGGGTAATGAGCAGTTCTTC. This rearrangement joins TRBV2 to TRBJ2-1, with TRBD2 matching 11 bases. With 7 bases clipped from V and 7 bases from J, the junction kept 6 bases outside the gene matches. The CDR3 length is 14 residues. CDR1 is SNHLY and CDR2 is FYNNEI in the germline V gene.

This clonotype was found many times. The chain carries TRBV7-6 and TRBJ2-3; no reliable D call. Germline CDR1 and CDR2: SGHVS and FNYEAQ. The CDR3 has 14 residues. Trimming removed 5 bases at V and 4 bases at J, with 13 bases between. The CDR3 protein is CASSPRHAADTQYF. The CDR3 nucleotides are TGTGCCAGCAGCCCGCGACATGCTGCAGATACGCAGTATTTT.

Judged by abundance, this clonotype is medium-sized. The chain couples TRBV4-1 to TRBJ1-4; D might be TRBD1 (5 bases). The germline gives CDR1 MGHRA, CDR2 YSYEKL. The length of the CDR3 is 16 residues. With 0 bases removed from V and 3 bases from J, the gap between germline ends came to 11 bases. The CDR3 sequence: CASSQDGGLSNEKLFF. The CDR3 coding sequence is TGCGCCAGCAGCCAAGACGGGGGGTTGTCTAATGAAAAACTGTTTTTT.

This clonotype was detected only a few times. This rearrangement joins TRBV19 to TRBJ2-2; D uncertain. Germline V gene sequence: CDR1 LNHDA, CDR2 SQIVND (reference sequence). V was shortened by 9 bases and J by 7 bases, with 9 bases between the two germline ends. This CDR3 comprises 11 residues. This CDR3 is CASTVGGELFF. The CDR3 DNA follows: TGTGCCAGCACTGTGGGCGGGGAGCTGTTTTTT.

This clonotype is categorized as medium-sized (0.01 to 0.1%). This rearrangement joins TRBV29-1 to TRBJ1-1; D is ambiguous. V lost 4 bases, J lost 6 bases, and 9 bases lay in between. There are 11 residues in the CDR3. In germline, CDR1 is SQVTM, CDR2 ANQGSEA. CDR3: CSVVGIAEAFF. Here the CDR3 DNA reads TGCAGCGTTGTGGGGATCGCTGAAGCTTTCTTT.

By share, this clonotype ranks as medium-sized. The rearrangement links TRBV20-1 to TRBJ2-3, with a possible D match to TRBD2 (6 bases). V lost 2 bases and J 4 bases, leaving 7 bases between the germline ends. From germline, CDR1 is DFQATT and CDR2 SNEGSKA (reference sequence). CDR3 length: 12 amino acids. This CDR3 is CSARLASDTQYF. As DNA, the CDR3 is TGCAGTGCTAGACTAGCGTCAGATACGCAGTATTTT.

This clonotype was counted many times. This chain links TRBV9 with TRBJ1-6; TRBD1 might be the D (5 bases). Germline loops: CDR1 SGDLS, CDR2 YYNGEE. This CDR3 has 14 amino acids. V lost 3 bases and J lost 10, with 14 bases in between. CDR3 residues: CASSGRGLPSPLHF. The CDR3 DNA reads TGTGCCAGCAGCGGACGGGGACTGCCCTCACCCCTCCACTTT.

This clonotype was picked up many times. The rearrangement links TRBV19 to TRBJ1-2, with D unresolved. Germline assignment: CDR1 LNHDA and CDR2 SQIVND (reference sequence). The length of the CDR3 is 12 residues. Between the trimmed V and J ends, which lost 5 bases and 8 bases, there was a span of 12 bases. CDR3 region: CASSGGKGGYTF. The CDR3 DNA reads TGTGCCAGTAGTGGAGGGAAGGGCGGCTACACCTTC. The variable domain in full, with the rest retrieved from reference TRBV19 and TRBJ1-2, is DGGITQSPKYLFRKEGQNVTLSCEQNLNHDAMYWYRQDPGQGLRLIYYSQIVNDFQKGDIAEGYSVSREKKESFPLTVTSAQKNPTAFYLCASSGGKGGYTFGSGTRLTVV.

In its sample, this clonotype is medium-sized (0.01 to 0.1%). This chain's CDR3 is CSVGLRQPHYEQYF. CDR3 nucleotide sequence: TGCAGCGTTGGGCTTAGGCAGCCGCACTACGAGCAGTACTTC. J is TRBJ2-7 and V is TRBV29-1; D remains unclear. This CDR3 contains 14 residues. Germline-derived CDR1 and CDR2 are SQVTM and ANQGSEA. With 4 bases removed from V and 3 bases from J, the gap between germline ends came to 16 bases.

At least ten counts were recorded for this clonotype. The chain links TRBV9 to TRBJ2-7; D ambiguous. CDR1 is SGDLS and CDR2 is YYNGEE in the germline V gene. This CDR3 comprises 13 residues. V dropped 4 bases and J dropped 1 base, with 9 bases sitting between them. CDR3 coding DNA: TGTGCCAGCAGCCCGTCACGGTCCTACGAGCAGTACTTC. Translating gives CASSPSRSYEQYF.

In its sample, this clonotype was seen many times. The chain is built from TRBV13 and TRBJ2-3, with 9 bases identical to TRBD2. This CDR3 region has 14 residues. Germline loops: CDR1 PRHDT, CDR2 FYEKMQ (reference sequence). The V segment lost 4 bases and the J segment 4 bases; nucleotides outside the gene matches: 3. CDR3 region: CASSSRGGADTQYF. CDR3 sequence (DNA): TGTGCCAGCAGCTCTCGCGGGGGGGCAGATACGCAGTATTTT.

By sample share, this clonotype is medium-sized (0.01 to 0.1%). The J gene is TRBJ1-2, the V gene TRBV29-1; no clear D. Per the germline V gene, CDR1 is SQVTM and CDR2 is ANQGSEA. The CDR3 contains 12 residues. Between the trimmed V and J ends, which lost 1 base and 4 bases, there was a span of 7 bases. The CDR3 sequence: CSVEAGPYGYTF. CDR3 sequence (DNA): TGCAGCGTTGAAGCTGGCCCCTATGGCTACACCTTC.

V and J are TRBV10-3 and TRBJ1-2; 10 nucleotides match TRBD1. V gave up 0 bases and J gave up 6 bases; unmatched junction bases: 1. Germline-derived CDR1 and CDR2 are ENHRY and SYGVKD. This CDR3 contains 14 residues. The CDR3 sequence: CAISESGQGDGYTF. As DNA, the CDR3 is TGTGCCATCAGTGAGTCAGGACAGGGGGATGGCTACACCTTC.

Notes on this clonotype: Just one base apart from a much larger clone, this may be a read error. The J gene is TRBJ2-3, the V gene TRBV29-1; TRBD1 matches 8 bases. Germline V gives CDR1 SQVTM, CDR2 ANQGSEA. This CDR3 is built from 15 residues. The CDR3 DNA sequence: TGCAGCGTCATCGGACAGGGTTCGTTGTTAGATGCGCAGTATTTT. Residues: CSVIGQGSLLDAQYF.

By proportion, this clonotype is medium-sized. This CDR3 reads CASSLIQGADTQYF. In DNA form, the CDR3 reads TGTGCCAGCAGCTTGATTCAGGGGGCAGATACGCAGTATTTT. This chain links TRBV7-2 with TRBJ2-3, with 7 bases that match TRBD1. CDR1 and CDR2 (germline): SGHTA, FQGNSA. The CDR3 length is 14 residues. The ends lost 3 bases at V and 4 bases at J; junction bases unmatched: 4.

V is TRBV4-3 and J is TRBJ2-3; 10 positions agree with TRBD1. The CDR3 is 18 residues long. Germline V gives CDR1 LGHNA, CDR2 YSLEER. V shed 2 bases, J shed 3 bases, and the junction held 11 bases outside the gene matches. CDR3 DNA sequence: TGCGCCAGCAGCCAACAATACTCCGGGACAGGGGAGACAGATACGCAGTATTTT. As protein: CASSQQYSGTGETDTQYF.

This clonotype was seen ten or more times. The chain uses TRBV19 and TRBJ2-7; D might be TRBD1 (6 bases). This CDR3 spans 14 amino acids. Germline V gene data show CDR1 as LNHDA and CDR2 as SQIVND (reference sequence). The V and J ends lost 4 bases and 4 bases respectively, with 14 bases between them. CDR3: CASSTTGHPYEQYF. The CDR3 nucleotides are TGTGCCAGTAGTACGACGGGACACCCGTACGAGCAGTACTTC.